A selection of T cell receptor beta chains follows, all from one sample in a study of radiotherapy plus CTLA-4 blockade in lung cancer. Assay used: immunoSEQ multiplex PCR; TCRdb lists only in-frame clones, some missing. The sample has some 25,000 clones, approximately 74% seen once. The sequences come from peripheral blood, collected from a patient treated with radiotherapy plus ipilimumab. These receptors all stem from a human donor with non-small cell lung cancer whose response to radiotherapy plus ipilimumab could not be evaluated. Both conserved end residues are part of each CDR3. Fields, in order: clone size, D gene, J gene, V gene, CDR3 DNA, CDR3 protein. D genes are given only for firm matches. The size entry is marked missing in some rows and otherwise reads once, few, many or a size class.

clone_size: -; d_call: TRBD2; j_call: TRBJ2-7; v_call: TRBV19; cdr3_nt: TGTGCCAGTAGTATGGCGGGAGGGTTCTACGAGCAGTACTTC; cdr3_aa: CASSMAGGFYEQYF
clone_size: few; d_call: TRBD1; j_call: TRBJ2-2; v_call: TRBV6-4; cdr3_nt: TGTGCCAGCGCAGTTGAGGGGGCGGCCACCGGGGAGCTGTTTTTT; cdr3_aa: CASAVEGAATGELFF
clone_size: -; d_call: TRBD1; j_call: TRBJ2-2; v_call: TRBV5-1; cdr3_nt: TGCGCCAGCAGCTCCCCGGACGGACAGGGGACCACCGGGGAGCTGTTTTTT; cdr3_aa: CASSSPDGQGTTGELFF
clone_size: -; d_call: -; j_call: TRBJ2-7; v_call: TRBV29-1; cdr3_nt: TGCAGCGTTGCTTTGGGCCACGAGCAGTACTTC; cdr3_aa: CSVALGHEQYF
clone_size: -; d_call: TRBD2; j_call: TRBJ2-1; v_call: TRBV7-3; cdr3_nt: TGTGCCAGCACCCCCCTCGGCGGGAGCTCCTACAATGAGCAGTTCTTC; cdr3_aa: CASTPLGGSSYNEQFF
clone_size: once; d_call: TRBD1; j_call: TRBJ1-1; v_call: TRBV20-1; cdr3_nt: TGCAGTGCTAGAGAGCAGGGGGGAGCTTTCTTT; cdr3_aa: CSAREQGGAFF
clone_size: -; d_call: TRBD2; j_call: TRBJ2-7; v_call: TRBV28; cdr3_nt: TGTGCCAGCAGCCTCGGGACTAGCGGACACTACGAGCAGTACTTC; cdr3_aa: CASSLGTSGHYEQYF
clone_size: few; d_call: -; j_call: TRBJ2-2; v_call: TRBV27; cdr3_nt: TGTGCCAGCAGTTTCTTATCCGTGAACACCGGGGAGCTGTTTTTT; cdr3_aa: CASSFLSVNTGELFF
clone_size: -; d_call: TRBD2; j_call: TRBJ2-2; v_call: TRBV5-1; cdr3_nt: TGCGCCAGCAGCTTTAGGCTAGCGGGAAACACCGGGGAGCTGTTTTTT; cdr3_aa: CASSFRLAGNTGELFF
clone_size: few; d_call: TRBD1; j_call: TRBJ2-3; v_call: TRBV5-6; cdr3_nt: TGTGCCAGCAGCTGGAGGACAGGGTTCTACCCAGATACGCAGTATTTT; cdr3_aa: CASSWRTGFYPDTQYF
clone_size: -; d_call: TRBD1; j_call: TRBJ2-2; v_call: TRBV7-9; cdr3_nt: TGTGCCAGCAGCGCTAATGCTGGACAGGGGGCGTTGAGCGGGGAGCTGTTTTTT; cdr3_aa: CASSANAGQGALSGELFF
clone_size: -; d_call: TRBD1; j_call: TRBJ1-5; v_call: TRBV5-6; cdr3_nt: TGTGCCAGCAGCTTAGGGACAGGGTCACCAAAGCCCCAGCATTTT; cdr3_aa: CASSLGTGSPKPQHF
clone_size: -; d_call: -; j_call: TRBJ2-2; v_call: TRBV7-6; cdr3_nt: TGTGCCAGTAGGACGGGACTCATGAACACCGGGGAGCTGTTTTTT; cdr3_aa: CASRTGLMNTGELFF
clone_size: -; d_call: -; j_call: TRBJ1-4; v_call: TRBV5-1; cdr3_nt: TGCGCCAGCAGCCGATATAGGATCGGGACTACCGGTGAAAAACTGTTTTTT; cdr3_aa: CASSRYRIGTTGEKLFF
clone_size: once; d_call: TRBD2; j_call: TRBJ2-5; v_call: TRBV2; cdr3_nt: TGTGCCAGCAGGACTAGCGGGAGGAACTTTCAGACCCAGTACTTC; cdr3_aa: CASRTSGRNFQTQYF